Described below is a single T cell receptor (beta chain) sequence and its context. TCRdb keeps only in-frame clones here, not all; method: immunoSEQ multiplex PCR. In the table there are 85,000 to 100,000 clones, approximately 92% of which are singletons. The sample comes from a study of T cell changes during pregnancy in multiple sclerosis. From germline, CDR1 is MNHNY and CDR2 SVGAGI (reference sequence). Unmatched junction bases numbered 8, after V lost 5 bases and J lost 7 bases. The CDR3 contains 13 residues. This rearrangement joins TRBV6-6 to TRBJ2-7; 7 bases line up with TRBD2. This TCR was sampled from a female donor with multiple sclerosis, enrolled in a pregnancy study. The starting material was peripheral blood, obtained in the first trimester of pregnancy. CDR3 amino acids: CASSTVPGGEQYF. The CDR3 DNA reads TGTGCCAGCAGTACCGTCCCCGGGGGGGAGCAGTACTTC.